These 18 T cell receptor beta chains share one sample of origin, sequenced in a study of cytomegalovirus exposure and HLA in healthy donors. 60 Vbeta and 13 Jbeta primers were used in PCR. Repertoires were generated with immunoSEQ multiplex PCR, while TCRdb's copy carries only in-frame clones and drops some. Among about 92,000 clones, 65% to 85% were seen once, and the ten largest hold about 1.2%. The specimen sequenced was PBMCs. Every receptor here comes from a girl aged 2-10 years in good health and CMV-seropositive.

This rearrangement joins TRBV5-4 to TRBJ2-7; D is uncertain. V lost 4 bases, J lost 2 bases, and 4 bases lay in between. Germline CDR1 SGHNT, CDR2 YYREEE (reference sequence). CDR3 length: 11 amino acids. CDR3 residues: CASSPTYEQYF. In DNA, the CDR3 is TGTGCCAGCAGCCCCACCTACGAGCAGTACTTC. Using reference TRBV5-4 and TRBJ2-7 for the parts outside the CDR3, the full variable domain is ETGVTQSPTHLIKTRGQQVTLRCSSQSGHNTVSWYQQALGQGPQFIFQYYREEENGRGNFPPRFSGLQFPNYSSELNVNALELDDSALYLCASSPTYEQYFGPGTRLTVT.

The V call is TRBV5-1, the J call TRBJ2-1; D gene unclear. Trimming removed 0 bases from V and 0 bases from J, with 7 bases in between. Germline loops: CDR1 SGHRS, CDR2 YFSETQ. This CDR3 contains 15 residues. The CDR3 DNA is TGCGCCAGCAGCTTGGGAGGCAGCTCCTACAATGAGCAGTTCTTC. Translating it yields CASSLGGSSYNEQFF.

The chain joins TRBV19 to TRBJ2-1; maybe TRBD2 (6 bases). This CDR3 is 14 amino acids long. The ends were cut back, 7 bases at V and 10 bases at J, with 20 bases in the middle. Germline V CDR1 and CDR2: LNHDA, SQIVND (reference sequence). The CDR3 bases are TGTGCCAGTACCCCCGGGGGAGTTTTGATGGAGCAGTTCTTC. Encoded protein: CASTPGGVLMEQFF. Drawing the rest from reference TRBV19 and TRBJ2-1, the complete variable domain is DGGITQSPKYLFRKEGQNVTLSCEQNLNHDAMYWYRQDPGQGLRLIYYSQIVNDFQKGDIAEGYSVSREKKESFPLTVTSAQKNPTAFYLCASTPGGVLMEQFFGPGTRLTVL.

This clone was seen a few times. V gene TRBV7-2 combines with J gene TRBJ2-7; 7 bases are a match to TRBD1. Germline CDR1 is SGHTA and CDR2 is FQGNSA. The J segment lost 4 bases and the V segment lost 4 bases, leaving 4 bases of the junction unmatched. The CDR3 is made up of 13 amino acids. The CDR3: CASSSIQGYEQYF. The CDR3 DNA sequence: TGTGCCAGCAGCTCAATACAGGGGTACGAGCAGTACTTC.

The chain employs TRBV28 and TRBJ1-1, with no clear D. V lost 7 bases and J lost 1, with 7 bases in between. Germline V gives CDR1 MDHEN, CDR2 SYDVKM. The CDR3 is 12 amino acids. CDR3 residues: CASNDKNTEAFF. As DNA, the CDR3 is TGTGCCAGCAATGACAAGAACACTGAAGCTTTCTTT.

The V gene is TRBV30, the J gene TRBJ1-3, with D possibly TRBD1 on 6 matching bases. Germline V gives CDR1 GTSNPN, CDR2 SVGIG (reference sequence). Trimming stripped 7 bases from V and 0 bases from J, with 13 bases between. The CDR3 extends over 14 amino acids. The CDR3 DNA reads TGTGCCTTGGACAGTTTTAGCTCTGGAAACACCATATATTTT. Its translation: CALDSFSSGNTIYF.

This chain connects TRBV5-1 to TRBJ1-4; 8 nucleotides line up with TRBD1. The CDR3 consists of 15 residues. With 5 bases clipped from V and 6 bases from J, the junction kept 9 bases outside the gene matches. Germline V lookup: CDR1 SGHRS, CDR2 YFSETQ. The CDR3 DNA is TGCGCCAGCAGGTATCAGGGGGCGCCGGATGAAAAACTGTTTTTT. It codes for CASRYQGAPDEKLFF.

The genes are TRBV7-9 and TRBJ1-4; D is unresolved. The CDR3 sequence is 17 residues long. CDR1 is SEHNR, CDR2 FQNEAQ, per germline (reference sequence). V shed 4 bases and J shed 5 bases, with 20 bases lying between them. CDR3 protein: CASSSKRAQTGNEKLFF. CDR3 in DNA: TGTGCCAGCAGCTCCAAAAGGGCTCAAACGGGGAATGAAAAACTGTTTTTT.

This rearrangement joins TRBV28 to TRBJ1-1; tentative D call: TRBD1 (5 bases). Trimming cost V 8 bases and J 1 base, with 14 bases left between them. From germline, CDR1 is MDHEN and CDR2 SYDVKM. The CDR3 runs 14 residues. DNA for the CDR3: TGTGCCAGCCATGGGGCCTTACGGAACACTGAAGCTTTCTTT. Translated: CASHGALRNTEAFF.

V is TRBV6-5 and J is TRBJ2-2; D possibly corresponds to TRBD2 (5 bases). Germline V CDR1 and CDR2: MNHEY, SVGAGI. The CDR3 contains 15 residues. V was pared by 6 bases and J by 1 base, with 12 bases between. As DNA, the CDR3 is TGTGCCAGCAGCTCGGACGGACTGAACACCGGGGAGCTGTTTTTT. Translation gives CASSSDGLNTGELFF.

The rearrangement joins TRBV27 to TRBJ1-5; TRBD1 matches at 8 bases. Germline V gene sequence: CDR1 MNHEY, CDR2 SMNVEV (reference sequence). This CDR3 spans 14 amino acids. J was trimmed by 1 base and V by 10 bases; bases with no gene match: 6. The CDR3 sequence is CAIRTGKSNQPQHF. The CDR3 region has the DNA TGTGCCATCAGGACAGGGAAGAGCAATCAGCCCCAGCATTTT.

Concerning this clone itself: The junction does not match germline at one end; this may be a read error. CDR3 bases: TGTGCCAGCAGTGACAGGGGGCCCATGTATTTT. This sequence encodes CASSDRGPMYF. This sequence joins TRBV2 and TRBJ1-5, with 8 nucleotides matching TRBD1. The CDR3 runs 11 residues. Germline CDR1 reads SNHLY; CDR2 reads FYNNEI.

The chain carries TRBV6-6 and TRBJ1-2, with a tentative D call TRBD1 (6 bases). Trimming pared 6 bases from V and 7 bases from J, leaving 12 bases between. Germline CDR1 reads MNHNY; CDR2 reads SVGAGI (reference sequence). The CDR3 loop spans 12 amino acids. CDR3 nucleotides: TGTGCCAGCAGCCCCGGACAGTCTGGCTACACCTTC. Translated, it gives CASSPGQSGYTF.

This chain links TRBV19 with TRBJ1-2, with a possible D match to TRBD1 (5 bases). The ends were cut back, 7 bases at V and 6 bases at J, with 6 bases in the middle. Germline loops: CDR1 LNHDA, CDR2 SQIVND (reference sequence). This CDR3 contains 10 residues. CDR3 sequence reads: CASKGNGYTF. Written as DNA, the CDR3 is TGTGCCAGTAAGGGGAATGGCTACACCTTC.

The chain recombines TRBV5-1 with TRBJ2-1; TRBD1 matches at 9 bases. V lost 4 bases and J lost 6; bases outside the gene matches: 5. This CDR3 contains 14 residues. Germline V CDR1 and CDR2: SGHRS, YFSETQ. The CDR3 region has the DNA TGCGCCAGCAGCGTCCGGGACAGGGTCAATGAGCAGTTCTTC. Amino acids: CASSVRDRVNEQFF.

The V call is TRBV6-5, the J call TRBJ1-2, with 7 bases identical to TRBD1. CDR1 MNHEY and CDR2 SVGAGI come from the germline V gene. Trimming at V came to 6 bases and at J to 6 bases, leaving 7 bases not matched to a gene. The CDR3 spans 13 residues. CDR3 residues: CASRPGQGDGYTF. CDR3 DNA: TGTGCCAGCAGACCCGGCCAGGGGGATGGCTACACCTTC.

V is TRBV27 and J is TRBJ2-7; D not resolved. V was shortened by 2 bases and J by 6 bases, with 8 bases between the two germline ends. The CDR3 totals 12 residues. The germline V gene encodes CDR1 MNHEY and CDR2 SMNVEV (reference sequence). CDR3 residues: CASSLLSGEQYF. CDR3 bases: TGTGCCAGCAGTTTACTGTCCGGCGAGCAGTACTTC.

The V call is TRBV28, the J call TRBJ2-2, with 7 positions matching TRBD1. The CDR3 spans 16 residues. V dropped 5 bases and J dropped 9; count of bases not matched to a gene: 15. Germline V CDR1 and CDR2: MDHEN, SYDVKM. The CDR3 coding sequence is TGTGCCAGCAGTCCAAGTGGGACAGCTATACCGAGGGAGCTGTTTTTT. Translating it yields CASSPSGTAIPRELFF.